This entry features one T cell receptor (beta chain) sequence. What it recognizes is unknown. TCRdb's table, derived via immunoSEQ multiplex PCR, lists solely in-frame clones and lacks some. The top ten hold more than 0.9% of the sample, which has roughly 1,800,000 clones, over 85% seen once. The CDR3 runs to 17 residues. V shed 1 base and J 1 base; nucleotides not matched to a gene: 5. The germline CDR1 and CDR2 sequences are SGDLS and YYNGEE. The naive CD8 subset, CD45RO-negative cells positively selected for CCR7, excluded terminally differentiated effector memory CD45RA+ cells. The data were obtained in a study of shared clonotypes between healthy human individuals. The wider study: Plates per donor: three CD4 naive, three CD4 memory, two CD8 naive, one CD8 memory. Study results and caveats: Non-shared clonotypes had lower generation probabilities than those shared by all four donors.

This chain uses TRBV9 with TRBJ2-5, with 12 bases lining up with TRBD2. Sequencing was done on a sample of naive CD8+ T cells sorted from blood. The receptor's source is a man aged 18 to 29 in good health. CDR3 residues: CASSVNPSGGAQETQYF. CDR3 nucleotides: TGTGCCAGCAGCGTAAACCCTAGCGGGGGGGCCCAAGAGACCCAGTACTTC.